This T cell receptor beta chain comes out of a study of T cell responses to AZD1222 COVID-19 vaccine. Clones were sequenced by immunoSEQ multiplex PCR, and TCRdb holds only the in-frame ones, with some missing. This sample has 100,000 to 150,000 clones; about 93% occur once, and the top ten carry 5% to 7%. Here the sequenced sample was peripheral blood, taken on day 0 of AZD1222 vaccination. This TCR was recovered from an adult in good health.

This CDR3 reads CASLAGGRDEQFF. DNA of the CDR3: TGTGCCAGCCTAGCGGGGGGGCGGGATGAGCAGTTCTTC. This chain uses TRBV12-3 or TRBV12-4 with TRBJ2-1, with TRBD2 matching over 12 bases. J lost 8 bases, V lost 8 bases, and 4 bases had no gene match. There are 13 residues in the CDR3.